A single sample is the source of the 8 T cell receptor beta chains below, sequenced in a study of technical replicates of blood from a handful of donors. The data were produced by immunoSEQ multiplex PCR, yet TCRdb's version contains in-frame clones alone and is incomplete. This repertoire shows some 93,000 clones, roughly 96% found once; its top ten account for over 0.25%. The specimen was T cells isolated from PBMCs. Every receptor here comes from a human donor in good health.

The chain employs TRBV10-1 and TRBJ2-4; perhaps TRBD1 as D (6 bases). CDR3 size: 13 residues. The V gene lost 6 bases and the J gene lost 5 bases, with 11 bases spanning the gap. The germline V gene has CDR1 WNHNN and CDR2 SYGVQD (reference sequence). DNA of the CDR3: TGCGCCAGCAGCAATCCAGGGGAAAACATTCAGTACTTC. Protein sequence: CASSNPGENIQYF.

The chain is built from TRBV4-1 and TRBJ2-5; TRBD2 aligns across 12 bases. The CDR3 is 15 residues long. The germline V gene has CDR1 MGHRA and CDR2 YSYEKL. The V segment lost 4 bases and the J segment 5 bases; nucleotides outside the gene matches: 5. The CDR3 here is CASSPRLAGAETQYF. The DNA for the CDR3 is TGCGCCAGCAGCCCTCGACTAGCGGGGGCGGAGACCCAGTACTTC.

The rearrangement joins TRBV19 to TRBJ2-7; 9 positions match TRBD1. CDR3 length: 13 residues. V lost 5 bases, J lost 3 bases, and 2 bases stayed unmatched. Germline V gene lookup returns CDR1 LNHDA and CDR2 SQIVND (reference sequence). In nucleotides, the CDR3 is TGTGCCAGTAGTGTGGACAGGGGCTACGAGCAGTACTTC. Its protein is CASSVDRGYEQYF.

The V gene is TRBV6-1, the J gene TRBJ1-1; 11 nucleotides match TRBD1. The CDR3 loop spans 17 amino acids. Germline V gene data show CDR1 as MNHNS and CDR2 as SASEGT. Losses at the gene ends were 4 bases for V and 1 base for J; bases not matched to a gene: 8. The CDR3 loop is CASSALDRGQGNTEAFF. As DNA, the CDR3 is TGTGCCAGCAGTGCCCTGGACAGGGGGCAAGGGAACACTGAAGCTTTCTTT.

This rearrangement joins TRBV10-3 to TRBJ1-3; TRBD1 aligns across 8 bases. Germline CDR1 reads ENHRY; CDR2 reads SYGVKD. J was trimmed by 0 bases and V by 7 bases; bases with no gene match: 8. The CDR3 totals 16 residues. The CDR3 protein is CAIKGRDRTSGNTIYF. The CDR3 DNA follows: TGTGCCATCAAAGGGAGGGACAGGACCTCTGGAAACACCATATATTTT.

The V call is TRBV18, the J call TRBJ2-1; no firm D call. With 3 bases removed from V and 6 bases from J, the gap between germline ends came to 9 bases. CDR1 and CDR2 from the germline V gene are KGHSH and LQKENI. The CDR3 consists of 13 residues. The CDR3 reads CASSPSQANEQFF. The CDR3 nucleotides are TGTGCCAGCTCACCCAGTCAGGCCAATGAGCAGTTCTTC.

V usage is TRBV11-2 and J usage is TRBJ1-5; 7 bases line up with TRBD1. This CDR3 has 14 amino acids. Germline V CDR1 and CDR2: SGHAT, FQNNGV. Losses at the gene ends were 5 bases for V and 2 bases for J; bases not matched to a gene: 3. The CDR3 DNA reads as TGTGCCAGCAGCCTTGACAGGGGCAATCAGCCCCAGCATTTT. It translates to CASSLDRGNQPQHF.

This chain links TRBV9 with TRBJ2-7; TRBD1 aligns across 7 bases. Trimming removed 3 bases from V and 2 bases from J; junction bases left unmatched: 8. The germline CDR1 and CDR2 sequences are SGDLS and YYNGEE. The CDR3 extends over 15 amino acids. This chain's CDR3 is CASSEGARSPYEQYF. CDR3 coding DNA: TGTGCCAGCAGCGAGGGGGCTAGGTCTCCCTACGAGCAGTACTTC. Full variable domain (missing parts from reference TRBV9 and TRBJ2-7): DSGVTQTPKHLITATGQRVTLRCSPRSGDLSVYWYQQSLDQGLQFLIQYYNGEERAKGNILERFSAQQFPDLHSELNLSSLELGDSALYFCASSEGARSPYEQYFGPGTRLTVT.